The 27 T cell receptor beta chains reported below all come from one sample, sequenced in a study of blood T cell repertoires in COVID-19. The method was immunoSEQ multiplex PCR; TCRdb's version includes in-frame clones alone and lacks a portion of them. The top ten clones hold more than 9% of a sample with 97,000 or so clones, roughly 86% of them seen once. What was sequenced was peripheral blood. The receptors shown here come from a man between 40 and 49 years old with active or convalescent COVID-19.

The V call is TRBV2, the J call TRBJ1-1, with no clear D. Germline CDR1 SNHLY, CDR2 FYNNEI. Trimming removed 3 bases at V and 1 base at J, with 9 bases between. This CDR3 has 14 amino acids. The CDR3 sequence is CASSDPHSNTEAFF. In nucleotides, the CDR3 is TGTGCCAGCAGTGACCCCCATTCGAACACTGAAGCTTTCTTT.

The rearrangement joins TRBV7-9 to TRBJ1-5; weak D call: TRBD1 (5 bases). Trimming removed 0 bases from V and 6 bases from J, with 21 bases in between. This CDR3 spans 18 amino acids. Germline CDR1 SEHNR, CDR2 FQNEAQ (reference sequence). The DNA for the CDR3 is TGTGCCAGCAGCTTAGCACCCCCTGGGAAGGGGAATTCTCAGCCCCAGCATTTT. This encodes CASSLAPPGKGNSQPQHF.

The chain combines TRBV5-6 with TRBJ1-4; 10 bases map to TRBD1. CDR3 length: 15 amino acids. Looked up from germline, CDR1 is SGHDT and CDR2 is YYEEEE. The ends lost 3 bases at V and 8 bases at J; junction bases unmatched: 7. CDR3 nucleotide sequence: TGTGCCAGCAGCTCTACAGACAGGGGGCCGGAAAAACTGTTTTTT. It codes for CASSSTDRGPEKLFF.

The chain couples TRBV5-1 to TRBJ2-2; TRBD1 might be the D (5 bases). The V gene lost 2 bases and the J gene lost 6 bases, with 8 bases spanning the gap. The CDR3 covers 13 residues. Germline values: CDR1 SGHRS, CDR2 YFSETQ. CDR3 in amino acids: CASSLKGPGELFF. The CDR3 region has the DNA TGCGCCAGCAGCTTAAAGGGGCCCGGGGAGCTGTTTTTT. Supplemented by reference TRBV5-1 and TRBJ2-2, the full variable domain reads KAGVTQTPRYLIKTRGQQVTLSCSPISGHRSVSWYQQTPGQGLQFLFEYFSETQRNKGNFPGRFSGRQFSNSRSEMNVSTLELGDSALYLCASSLKGPGELFFGEGSRLTVL.

This rearrangement joins TRBV6-5 to TRBJ1-4; D not resolved. This CDR3 has 13 amino acids. Germline CDR1 and CDR2: MNHEY and SVGAGI. The V end lost 7 bases, the J end lost 0 bases, and 6 bases lay between the germline ends. As DNA, the CDR3 is TGTGCCAGCAAAAGAGCAACTAATGAAAAACTGTTTTTT. It encodes CASKRATNEKLFF.

The chain uses TRBV5-4 and TRBJ2-2; D gene ambiguous. The germline V gene has CDR1 SGHNT and CDR2 YYREEE (reference sequence). Trimming cost V 4 bases and J 5 bases, with 9 bases left between them. The CDR3 has 13 amino acids. The CDR3 spells CASSTSETGELFF. The DNA of the CDR3 is TGTGCCAGCAGCACAAGCGAAACCGGGGAGCTGTTTTTT.

This sequence joins TRBV12-3 or TRBV12-4 and TRBJ1-2, with 8 bases that match TRBD1. This CDR3 region has 13 residues. The J segment lost 8 bases and the V segment lost 6 bases, leaving 8 bases of the junction unmatched. CDR3 residues: CASSQDRVSGYTF. CDR3 DNA: TGTGCCAGCAGCCAGGACAGGGTCTCCGGCTACACCTTC.

The rearrangement links TRBV9 to TRBJ2-7, with a tentative D call TRBD2 (6 bases). Deletions cut 5 bases from V and 0 bases from J, with 12 bases between. The CDR3 covers 14 residues. Germline V gene data show CDR1 as SGDLS and CDR2 as YYNGEE. This chain's CDR3 is CASSMGTASYEQYF. The CDR3 DNA is TGTGCCAGCAGTATGGGGACTGCCTCCTACGAGCAGTACTTC.

V and J are TRBV5-4 and TRBJ2-5; no firm D call. V was clipped by 0 bases and J by 0 bases, with 9 bases between them. This CDR3 contains 15 residues. Germline-derived CDR1 and CDR2 are SGHNT and YYREEE (reference sequence). CDR3 nucleotides: TGTGCCAGCAGCTTGGTACCGTCTAACCAAGAGACCCAGTACTTC. Translated: CASSLVPSNQETQYF.

The CDR3 nucleotides are TGTGCCAGCTCACCACAGCAGGGCGGGGGCGGAACTAATGAAAAACTGTTTTTT. This sequence encodes CASSPQQGGGGTNEKLFF. The chain uses TRBV18 and TRBJ1-4, with D maybe TRBD1 (6 bases). V was pared by 1 base and J by 1 base, with 16 bases between. Per the germline V gene, CDR1 is KGHSH and CDR2 is LQKENI. The CDR3 sequence is 18 residues long.

V is TRBV12-5 and J is TRBJ2-1, with D uncertain. The germline V gene has CDR1 LGHNT and CDR2 FRNRAP. Trimming took off 3 bases at V and 6 bases at J, with 6 bases between the two ends. The length of the CDR3 is 12 residues. CDR3 coding DNA: TGTGCTAGTGGTTTCGTCTCCAATGAGCAGTTCTTC. Its translation is CASGFVSNEQFF.

The genes are TRBV7-2 and TRBJ2-2, with 14 bases matching TRBD2. Trimming at V came to 6 bases and at J to 6 bases, leaving 6 bases not matched to a gene. The CDR3 covers 16 residues. From germline, CDR1 is SGHTA and CDR2 FQGNSA. The CDR3 bases are TGTGCCAGCAGTCGAATGACTAGCGGGGGGGCCGGGGAGCTGTTTTTT. Its translation is CASSRMTSGGAGELFF.

CDR3 nucleotides: TGTGCCAGCAGCTTAGGGCGACTAGCGGGGGGGATAACAGATACGCAGTATTTT. Translation gives CASSLGRLAGGITDTQYF. This rearrangement joins TRBV7-8 to TRBJ2-3; 14 bases align to TRBD2. The length of the CDR3 is 18 residues. Germline trimming cut 1 base from V and 3 bases from J; bases unmatched to any gene: 6. The germline gives CDR1 SGHVS, CDR2 FQNEAQ.

This chain uses TRBV25-1 with TRBJ2-1, with D perhaps TRBD1 (6 bases). Deletions cut 3 bases from V and 2 bases from J, with 11 bases between. CDR3 length: 15 amino acids. Germline V gene data show CDR1 as MGHDK and CDR2 as SYGVNS. The CDR3 spells CASSDQGSAYNEQFF. The CDR3 DNA sequence: TGTGCCAGCAGTGATCAGGGGAGTGCCTACAATGAGCAGTTCTTC.

The V gene is TRBV12-3 or TRBV12-4, the J gene TRBJ1-5; 9 nucleotides line up with TRBD1. The CDR3 is 12 residues long. V lost 7 bases to trimming and J lost 7 bases; unmatched junction nucleotides: 2. CDR3 coding DNA: TGTGCCAGCAAACAGGGGGCGCAGCCCCAGCATTTT. Translation: CASKQGAQPQHF.

This sequence joins TRBV6-6 and TRBJ1-6; D gene unclear. The V gene lost 0 bases and the J gene lost 6 bases, with 6 bases spanning the gap. The CDR3 covers 14 residues. CDR1 MNHNY and CDR2 SVGAGI come from the germline V gene (reference sequence). The CDR3 here is CASSYSEGNSPLHF. The CDR3 DNA sequence: TGTGCCAGCAGTTACTCGGAGGGTAATTCACCCCTCCACTTT.

The CDR3 coding sequence is TGTGCCAGCAGCCCAGGGTACGGCGGGGAGCTGTTTTTT. This sequence encodes CASSPGYGGELFF. V is TRBV7-2 and J is TRBJ2-2; weak D call: TRBD1 (5 bases). The CDR3 extends over 13 amino acids. V lost 5 bases, J lost 7 bases, and 11 bases lay in between. The germline V gene encodes CDR1 SGHTA and CDR2 FQGNSA.

The chain has TRBV9 and TRBJ2-7; D is possibly TRBD1 (6 bases). CDR3 length equals 14 residues. V gave up 4 bases and J gave up 2 bases, with 13 bases separating them. Germline CDR1 is SGDLS and CDR2 is YYNGEE. For the CDR3, the DNA is TGTGCCAGCAGCCCTAGGACAGAGGCCTACGAGCAGTACTTC. This encodes CASSPRTEAYEQYF.

This clone has just a few counts. The chain joins TRBV10-3 to TRBJ1-1, with D hard to call. V shed 2 bases and J shed 0 bases, with 7 bases lying between them. The length of the CDR3 is 14 residues. Germline V gene lookup returns CDR1 ENHRY and CDR2 SYGVKD. The CDR3 nucleotides read TGTGCCATCAGTGAGAAACAGCTGAACACTGAAGCTTTCTTT. Its protein is CAISEKQLNTEAFF.

The chain couples TRBV11-1 to TRBJ2-7, with 9 nucleotides matching TRBD1. This CDR3 is built from 16 residues. After removal of 4 bases from V and 1 base from J, the junction contained 8 bases not matched to a gene. Germline CDR1 reads SGHAT; CDR2 reads FQDESV (reference sequence). In nucleotides, the CDR3 is TGTGCCAGCAGCTCTACGGACAGGGGTGGATCCTACGAGCAGTACTTC. Protein sequence: CASSSTDRGGSYEQYF. The whole variable domain, remainder taken from reference TRBV11-1 and TRBJ2-7, is EAEVAQSPRYKITEKSQAVAFWCDPISGHATLYWYRQILGQGPELLVQFQDESVVDDSQLPKDRFSAERLKGVDSTLKIQPAELGDSAMYLCASSSTDRGGSYEQYFGPGTRLTVT.

This clone was counted only a few times. V usage is TRBV30 and J usage is TRBJ1-1; D is ambiguous. Trimming removed 5 bases at V and 0 bases at J, with 7 bases between. Germline CDR1 and CDR2: GTSNPN and SVGIG (reference sequence). The CDR3 contains 12 residues. In DNA form, the CDR3 reads TGTGCCTGGCGCCAGATGAACACTGAAGCTTTCTTT. The encoded protein is CAWRQMNTEAFF.

CDR3 amino acids: CASIPGGGTEAFF. CDR3 nucleotide sequence: TGTGCCAGCATCCCGGGGGGAGGTACTGAAGCTTTCTTT. The chain uses TRBV6-5 and TRBJ1-1; maybe TRBD1 (5 bases). Germline assignment: CDR1 MNHEY and CDR2 SVGAGI. The CDR3 totals 13 residues. Deletions cut 7 bases from V and 5 bases from J, with 14 bases between.

This chain joins TRBV4-3 and TRBJ2-7; TRBD2 aligns across 7 bases. CDR1 LGHNA and CDR2 YSLEER come from the germline V gene. The CDR3 is 14 amino acids. V lost 0 bases, J lost 7 bases, and 6 bases stayed unmatched. CDR3: CASSQDLPGGEQYF. In DNA form, the CDR3 reads TGCGCCAGCAGCCAAGACCTTCCGGGGGGTGAGCAGTACTTC.

The chain recombines TRBV28 with TRBJ2-3; TRBD2 matches at 12 bases. Germline-derived CDR1 and CDR2 are MDHEN and SYDVKM. The CDR3 length is 16 residues. Trimming took 6 bases from V and 0 from J; bases not matched to a gene: 4. The CDR3 is CASSPGLAGSTDTQYF. DNA of the CDR3: TGTGCCAGCAGCCCGGGACTAGCGGGTAGCACAGATACGCAGTATTTT.

This rearrangement joins TRBV5-5 to TRBJ1-3, with D possibly being TRBD1 (5 bases). CDR3 length: 17 amino acids. Trimming stripped 0 bases from V and 0 bases from J, with 13 bases between. Germline CDR1 is SGHKS and CDR2 is YYEKEE (reference sequence). CDR3 sequence: CASSLVSAGYSGNTIYF. CDR3 nucleotides: TGTGCCAGCAGCTTGGTCTCTGCAGGGTACTCTGGAAACACCATATATTTT.

J is TRBJ1-1 and V is TRBV6-4; TRBD1 might be the D (6 bases). Germline lookup yields CDR1 MRHNA and CDR2 SNTAGT. This CDR3 contains 15 residues. The germline V and J ends were trimmed by 5 bases and 1 base, with 14 bases remaining between them. The CDR3 DNA reads TGTGCCAGCAGTCTTACAGGGTCGAGGAACACTGAAGCTTTCTTT. As protein: CASSLTGSRNTEAFF.

The chain links TRBV15 to TRBJ1-1; D is uncertain. The CDR3 is 14 residues long. The germline CDR1 and CDR2 sequences are LNHNV and YYDKDF (reference sequence). Trimming removed 1 base from V and 10 bases from J, with 16 bases in between. CDR3 protein: CATSRGGDGSGAFF. Here the CDR3 DNA reads TGTGCCACCAGCAGAGGCGGGGATGGATCGGGAGCTTTCTTT.